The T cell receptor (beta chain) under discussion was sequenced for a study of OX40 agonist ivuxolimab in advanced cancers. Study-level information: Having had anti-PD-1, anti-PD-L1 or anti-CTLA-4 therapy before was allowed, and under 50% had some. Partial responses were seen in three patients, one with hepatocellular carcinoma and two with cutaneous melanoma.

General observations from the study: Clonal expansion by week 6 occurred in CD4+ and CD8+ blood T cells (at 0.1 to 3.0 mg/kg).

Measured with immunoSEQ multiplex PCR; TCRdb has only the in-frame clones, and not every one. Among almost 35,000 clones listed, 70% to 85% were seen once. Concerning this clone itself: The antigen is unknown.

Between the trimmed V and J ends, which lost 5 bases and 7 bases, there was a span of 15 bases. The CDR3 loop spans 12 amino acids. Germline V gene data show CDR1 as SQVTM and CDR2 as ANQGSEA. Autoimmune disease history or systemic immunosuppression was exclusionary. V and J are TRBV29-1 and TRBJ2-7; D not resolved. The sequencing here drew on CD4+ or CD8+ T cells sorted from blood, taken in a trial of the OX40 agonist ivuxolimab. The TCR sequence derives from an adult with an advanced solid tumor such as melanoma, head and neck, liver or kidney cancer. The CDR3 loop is CSVRRGDGEQYF. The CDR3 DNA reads TGCAGCGTTCGTCGTGGTGACGGTGAGCAGTACTTC.